A selection of T cell receptor beta chains follows, all from one sample in a study of regulatory T cells in long-lasting Graves disease. From the multiplex PCR reads, TCRdb called clonotypes with MiXCR, one entry per CDR3 protein. This table has about 430,000 distinct CDR3 sequences, 15% appearing once. These data were also filed under a second study, of T cells in Graves' hyperthyroidism and ophthalmopathy.

Sequences were derived from peripheral blood mononuclear cells (PBMCs), sampled at new diagnosis, from a patient treated with antithyroid drugs. The receptors originated from a woman aged 40 to 50 with Graves disease. The CDR3 runs from the conserved cysteine through the conserved F or W. Fields, in order: J gene, V gene, clone size, D gene, CDR3 DNA, CDR3 protein. A D gene is named only where the DNA matches it firmly. The size entry is marked missing in some rows and otherwise reads once, few, many or a size class.

TRBJ2-2 TRBV4-1 - TRBD1 TGCGCCAGCAGCGAAGGACAGGCGGACACCGGGGAGCTGTTTTTT CASSEGQADTGELFF
TRBJ1-6 TRBV3-1 - - TGTGCCAGCAGCCAAGCACAGCAGGATTCACCCCTCCACTTT CASSQAQQDSPLHF
TRBJ2-7 TRBV2 many TRBD2 TGTGCCAGCAGGGCAGCGGGAGACCACGAGCAGTACTTC CASRAAGDHEQYF
TRBJ2-5 TRBV4-1 many - TGCGCCAGCAGCCAAGATCGCGTAGAGACCCAGTACTTC CASSQDRVETQYF
TRBJ2-5 TRBV2 many TRBD1 TGTGCCAGCAGAGGACAGGAAGAGACCCAGTACTTC CASRGQEETQYF
TRBJ1-6 TRBV12-3/TRBV12-4 many - TGTGCCAGCAGTTTATCCGGTTCACCCCTCCACTTT CASSLSGSPLHF
TRBJ2-5 TRBV13 - TRBD2 TGTGCCAGCAGCTTACCACAACTAGCGGGAGAAGTTGGGGGAGAGACCCAGTACTTC CASSLPQLAGEVGGETQYF
TRBJ2-5 TRBV6-2/TRBV6-3 few - TGTGCCAGCATGAAAGGGGAGACCCAGTACTTC CASMKGETQYF
TRBJ1-2 TRBV3-1 few - TGTGCCAGCAGCCAAGGTCCGTTATATGGCTACACCTTC CASSQGPLYGYTF
TRBJ1-1 TRBV6-2/TRBV6-3 many - TGTGCCAGCAGTGAATTCGGGTGGGGGGAACTCACTGAAGCTTTCTTT CASSEFGWGELTEAFF
TRBJ2-5 TRBV7-9 many - TGTGCCAGCAGCAAATACAGGGAAGAAGAGACCCAGTACTTC CASSKYREEETQYF
TRBJ2-2 TRBV28 many TRBD2 TGTGCCAGCAGTTTTGGTCTAGCGGGAAGCACCGGGGAGCTGTTTTTT CASSFGLAGSTGELFF
TRBJ2-1 TRBV27 - TRBD2 TGTGCCAGGGGACTAGCGCGTTGGGGCGAGCAGTTCTTC CARGLARWGEQFF
TRBJ2-7 TRBV11-2 many TRBD2 TGTGCCAGCAGCTTATGGGCTAGCGGGAGGGCCAGGGACTACGAGCAGTACTTC CASSLWASGRARDYEQYF
TRBJ2-7 TRBV12-3/TRBV12-4 once TRBD2 TGTGCCAGCAGTTCCGGCCTAGCGGGAGTTCGGTACGAGCAGTACTTC CASSSGLAGVRYEQYF
TRBJ2-1 TRBV5-4 many TRBD2 TGTGCCAGCAGCGCCGACCTAGCGGGTCCCTACAATGAGCAGTTCTTC CASSADLAGPYNEQFF
TRBJ1-1 TRBV6-1 many - TGTGCCAGCAGACGCCCGGGGGTATTGAACACTGAAGCTTTCTTT CASRRPGVLNTEAFF
TRBJ2-2 TRBV20-1 few TRBD2 TGCAGTGCTCATATAGCGGGAGTTAACACCGGGGAGCTGTTTTTT CSAHIAGVNTGELFF
TRBJ1-5 TRBV28 few - TGTGCCAGCAGTGCCTGGGGAGGGGATAGCAATCAGCCCCAGCATTTT CASSAWGGDSNQPQHF
TRBJ2-1 TRBV12-5 many TRBD2 TGTGCTAGCCTCGAGCGGGAGTCCTACAATGAGCAGTTCTTC CASLERESYNEQFF
TRBJ2-5 TRBV20-1 many TRBD2 TGCAGTGCTAGGTCGCTAGCGGGAGTATGGGAGACCCAGTACTTC CSARSLAGVWETQYF
TRBJ1-1 TRBV20-1 many - TGCAGTGCTAGAGATCATACGGGGAGCACTGAAGCTTTCTTT CSARDHTGSTEAFF